This entry lists 16 T cell receptor beta chains sequenced from one sample in a study of T cells in Graves' hyperthyroidism and ophthalmopathy. The CDR3 regions of TCR beta were amplified from RNA transcripts. A set of HTBI primers served as the primers for a first-round RT-PCR of the TCR CDR3. A single record per CDR3 protein comes from TCRdb applying MiXCR to the multiplex PCR reads. The data show around 600,000 distinct CDR3 sequences, with approximately 14% seen just once and roughly 7.7% held by the top ten. Sequences were obtained from blood. The receptors come from a woman aged 18 to 35 with Graves' ophthalmopathy.

This clonotype appeared many times. The J gene is TRBJ2-3, the V gene TRBV28; D gene uncertain. Germline values: CDR1 MDHEN, CDR2 SYDVKM. The CDR3 consists of 17 residues. Trimming took 1 base from V and 1 from J, leaving 15 bases between them. The CDR3: CASSLLILRKGTDTQYF. The CDR3 nucleotides are TGTGCCAGCAGTTTATTAATCCTTCGGAAAGGCACAGATACGCAGTATTTT.

This clonotype was counted many times. V and J are TRBV27 and TRBJ2-7, with D maybe TRBD1 (6 bases). The ends were cut back, 4 bases at V and 3 bases at J, with 10 bases in the middle. This CDR3 has 13 residues. CDR1 and CDR2 from the germline V gene are MNHEY and SMNVEV (reference sequence). The CDR3 loop reads CASSYLGGYEQYF. Written as DNA, the CDR3 is TGTGCCAGCAGTTATCTAGGGGGCTACGAGCAGTACTTC.

There are a few counts of this clonotype. The rearrangement links TRBV19 to TRBJ2-1; D not certain. Germline values: CDR1 LNHDA, CDR2 SQIVND (reference sequence). This CDR3 is built from 16 residues. V was shortened by 5 bases and J by 4 bases, with 18 bases between the two germline ends. The CDR3 coding sequence is TGTGCCAGTAGTCCCCTATGGCGGAGAAGGTACAATGAGCAGTTCTTC. Its protein product is CASSPLWRRRYNEQFF.

This clonotype was picked up many times. The chain couples TRBV6-2 or TRBV6-3 to TRBJ2-7, with 11 positions matching TRBD2. The CDR3 is 22 amino acids. Looked up from germline, CDR1 is MNHEY and CDR2 is SVGEGT. The V and J ends lost 2 bases and 2 bases, in that order; junction bases with no gene match: 23. Written as DNA, the CDR3 is TGTGCCAGCAGTTACATCACTAGCGGGAGAGTGTCGCTAGCCGTAGGGGCCTACGAGCAGTACTTC. Residues: CASSYITSGRVSLAVGAYEQYF.

This clonotype showed up many times. The genes are TRBV7-2 and TRBJ1-2; weak D call: TRBD1 (6 bases). Trimming cost V 5 bases and J 5 bases, with 9 bases left between them. CDR3 size: 12 residues. The V gene's germline CDR1 is SGHTA and CDR2 FQGNSA. The CDR3 sequence: CASSPQGYGYTF. The CDR3 DNA follows: TGTGCCAGCAGCCCACAGGGATATGGCTACACCTTC.

As regards this clonotype: One end of the junction fails to match germline, which may point to a read error. This chain uses TRBV4-1 with TRBJ2-2; D is perhaps TRBD1 (6 bases). The germline gives CDR1 MGHRA, CDR2 YSYEKL. This CDR3 is 13 amino acids long. This CDR3 is CASGQTGTGELFF. CDR3 coding DNA: TGCGCCAGCGGCCAAACAGGGACCGGGGAGCTGTTTTTT.

This clonotype was recorded at least ten times. The V call is TRBV6-1, the J call TRBJ1-1; D gene unclear. The CDR3 sequence is 15 residues long. Trimming left V 7 bases short and J 1 base short, with 16 bases between. Germline CDR1 and CDR2: MNHNS and SASEGT. CDR3 in amino acids: CASTYDAVGNTEAFF. CDR3 sequence (DNA): TGTGCCAGCACCTACGACGCCGTAGGGAACACTGAAGCTTTCTTT.

This clonotype has more than one count but fewer than ten. V is TRBV18 and J is TRBJ2-1; 13 bases map to TRBD2. The CDR3 contains 17 residues. The germline V gene encodes CDR1 KGHSH and CDR2 LQKENI. V lost 4 bases, J lost 8 bases, and 11 bases stayed unmatched. Here the CDR3 reads CASSLRTSGSPRDEQFF. The CDR3, as DNA: TGTGCCAGCTCACTCCGGACTAGCGGGAGCCCAAGGGATGAGCAGTTCTTC.

This clonotype was detected ten times or more. The gene calls are TRBV5-6 and TRBJ1-1; D is ambiguous. CDR3 length: 12 residues. The germline gives CDR1 SGHDT, CDR2 YYEEEE. V lost 6 bases to trimming and J lost 5 bases, with 11 bases between them. CDR3 protein: CASTIRGTEAFF. The CDR3 nucleotides are TGTGCCAGCACCATACGTGGAACTGAAGCTTTCTTT.

This clonotype was counted ten times or more. The chain carries TRBV7-3 and TRBJ2-7; D is unresolved. Trimming took off 5 bases at V and 1 base at J, with 21 bases between the two ends. This CDR3 is 17 amino acids long. The V gene's germline CDR1 is SGHTA and CDR2 FQGTGA. The CDR3: CASSPQSPRQHSYEQYF. The DNA for the CDR3 is TGTGCCAGCAGCCCCCAGTCCCCCAGGCAACATTCCTACGAGCAGTACTTC.

This clonotype was seen a few times. The chain is built from TRBV6-4 and TRBJ2-7; D possibly corresponds to TRBD1 (7 bases). Germline loops: CDR1 MRHNA, CDR2 SNTAGT. V lost 2 bases to trimming and J lost 4 bases, with 12 bases between them. The length of the CDR3 is 14 residues. The CDR3 here is CASSDRGRDYEQYF. CDR3 bases: TGTGCCAGCAGTGACAGGGGGCGGGATTACGAGCAGTACTTC.

The table lists this clonotype with a few counts. This chain's CDR3 is CASSVSGGQETQYF. As DNA, the CDR3 is TGTGCCAGCAGCGTATCGGGGGGACAAGAGACCCAGTACTTC. The V gene is TRBV9, the J gene TRBJ2-5; 7 positions agree with TRBD2. Per the germline V gene, CDR1 is SGDLS and CDR2 is YYNGEE. The CDR3 runs to 14 residues. V shed 1 base and J 2 bases; nucleotides not matched to a gene: 2.

This clonotype was seen a handful of times. This chain joins TRBV19 and TRBJ2-3, with a possible D match to TRBD1 (6 bases). Germline V lookup: CDR1 LNHDA, CDR2 SQIVND (reference sequence). The CDR3 sequence is 18 residues long. Trimming left V 3 bases short and J 3 bases short, with 22 bases between. CDR3 nucleotide sequence: TGTGCCAGTAGTATTGAGGGTGGAACAGGGTCGAAGACAGATACGCAGTATTTT. Translated, it gives CASSIEGGTGSKTDTQYF.

This clonotype has a count of ten or more. This chain links TRBV3-1 with TRBJ2-5, with D perhaps matching TRBD1 (5 bases). Per germline, CDR1 LGHDT and CDR2 YNNKEL (reference sequence). Trimming cost V 0 bases and J 2 bases, with 10 bases left between them. The CDR3 spans 15 residues. For the CDR3, the DNA is TGTGCCAGCAGCCAAGATGGGGCCTTACAAGAGACCCAGTACTTC. Amino acid sequence: CASSQDGALQETQYF.

This chain links TRBV7-8 with TRBJ2-1; a weak D match, TRBD2 (6 bases). The germline CDR1 and CDR2 sequences are SGHVS and FQNEAQ. This CDR3 spans 16 amino acids. Deletions cut 2 bases from V and 12 bases from J, with 23 bases between. In DNA, the CDR3 is TGTGCCAGCAGCTTAACTGTGCGGCCGGAGGGCCAGGGGCAGTTCTTC. Its protein product is CASSLTVRPEGQGQFF.

Many counts were recorded for this clonotype. The chain recombines TRBV2 with TRBJ2-7; TRBD2 matches at 10 bases. This CDR3 has 15 amino acids. Unmatched junction bases numbered 10, after V lost 6 bases and J lost 5 bases. Germline values: CDR1 SNHLY, CDR2 FYNNEI. CDR3 sequence: CASRPISGRLDEQYF. The DNA for the CDR3 is TGTGCCAGCAGACCCATTAGCGGGAGGCTTGACGAGCAGTACTTC.